The 7 T cell receptor beta chains listed next were all sequenced from one sample in a study of blood T cells in healthy people across ages. PCR was performed a second time for about 7 to 11 cycles using a sample-barcoded 5' primer and a J-beta primer mix. From the 5' RACE reads, TCRdb called clonotypes with MiXCR, one entry per CDR3 protein. The table has roughly 1,500,000 distinct CDR3 sequences, about 32% seen once. Material for sequencing was blood. The receptors were gathered from a woman younger than 45 in good health.

Only a few counts were recorded for this clonotype. The chain carries TRBV12-3 or TRBV12-4 and TRBJ2-4; 9 bases align to TRBD1. The V gene end was trimmed by 6 bases and the J gene end by 7 bases; junction bases not matched to a gene: 16. The CDR3 runs 17 residues. The CDR3 sequence: CASSLLSDRGTGNIQYF. The DNA of the CDR3 is TGTGCCAGCAGCCTACTCTCCGACAGGGGGACTGGGAACATTCAGTACTTC.

This clonotype was seen more than once but under ten times. The chain has TRBV20-1 and TRBJ2-4; TRBD1 agrees at 7 bases. The last part of the DNA fits TRBJ2-7 better; the J call may be wrong. The germline gives CDR1 DFQATT, CDR2 SNEGSKA (reference sequence). The CDR3 is made up of 14 amino acids. This chain's CDR3 is CSARDNDRVYEQYF. In nucleotides, the CDR3 is TGCAGTGCTAGAGATAATGACAGGGTCTACGAGCAGTACTTC.

The J gene is TRBJ2-7, the V gene TRBV18; 7 nucleotides align to TRBD1. The germline V gene encodes CDR1 KGHSH and CDR2 LQKENI. V gave up 3 bases and J gave up 3 bases; unmatched junction bases: 8. The CDR3 consists of 15 residues. Written as DNA, the CDR3 is TGTGCCAGCTCACCCACGGGACAGACCTACTACGAGCAGTACTTC. Residues: CASSPTGQTYYEQYF.

The chain combines TRBV5-1 with TRBJ2-1; TRBD1 matches at 7 bases. The CDR3 is made up of 14 amino acids. CDR1 and CDR2 (germline): SGHRS, YFSETQ. Trimming removed 2 bases from V and 8 bases from J; junction bases left unmatched: 7. The CDR3 nucleotides are TGCGCCAGCAGCTTCCCGGGACAGAGGGATGAGCAGTTCTTC. Encoded protein: CASSFPGQRDEQFF.

The genes are TRBV19 and TRBJ2-2, with 7 bases fitting TRBD1. CDR1 LNHDA and CDR2 SQIVND come from the germline V gene (reference sequence). The junction had 13 bases not matched to a gene; V was cut back by 4 bases and J by 2 bases. CDR3 size: 18 residues. DNA of the CDR3: TGTGCCAGTAGTACGGACAGGTCCCGAGGGATAAACACCGGGGAGCTGTTTTTT. It is translated as CASSTDRSRGINTGELFF.

The CDR3 bases are TGCAGTGCTAGCCTAGCGGGGGACACAGATACGCAGTATTTT. It specifies CSASLAGDTDTQYF. This chain links TRBV20-1 with TRBJ2-3; 10 bases map to TRBD2. The CDR3 covers 14 residues. The ends lost 3 bases at V and 2 bases at J; junction bases unmatched: 2. Germline CDR1 and CDR2: DFQATT and SNEGSKA (reference sequence).

The V gene is TRBV10-3, the J gene TRBJ2-1, with 10 bases lining up with TRBD2. Germline V gene data show CDR1 as ENHRY and CDR2 as SYGVKD. With V trimmed by 3 bases and J by 0 bases, 2 bases remained unmatched. The CDR3 consists of 16 residues. The CDR3 nucleotides are TGTGCCATCAGTGAAATAGCGGGAGGCTCCTACAATGAGCAGTTCTTC. This sequence encodes CAISEIAGGSYNEQFF.